Presented here are 10 T cell receptor beta chains from one specimen sequenced in a study of early T cells in non-severe SARS-CoV-2 infection. TCRdb used MiXCR to reprocess the 5' RACE reads, holding one entry per CDR3 protein. The repertoire holds 65,000 to 85,000 distinct CDR3 sequences, with roughly an eighth as singletons. The sequencing sample was made of whole blood. The source is an adult who was a healthcare worker with PCR-confirmed SARS-CoV-2 infection or an uninfected control (not recorded which).

The rearrangement links TRBV12-3 or TRBV12-4 to TRBJ1-2, with D hard to call. With 3 bases removed from V and 3 bases from J, the gap between germline ends came to 5 bases. This CDR3 is built from 12 residues. The CDR3 region has the DNA TGTGCCAGCAGTTTTACGTACTATGGCTACACCTTC. It specifies CASSFTYYGYTF.

This clonotype was observed many times. The genes are TRBV10-3 and TRBJ2-1; the match to TRBD2 covers 8 bases. Germline V gene lookup returns CDR1 ENHRY and CDR2 SYGVKD. The CDR3 is made up of 15 amino acids. V shed 0 bases and J 7 bases; nucleotides not matched to a gene: 5. In nucleotides, the CDR3 is TGTGCCATCAGTGAGTCTCCGGGAGGGAAAAATGAGCAGTTCTTC. It yields the protein CAISESPGGKNEQFF.

A few counts support this clonotype. V gene TRBV19 combines with J gene TRBJ1-5; 9 bases agree with TRBD1. There are 17 residues in the CDR3. Losses at the gene ends were 3 bases for V and 1 base for J; bases not matched to a gene: 7. In germline, CDR1 is LNHDA, CDR2 SQIVND (reference sequence). This CDR3 reads CASSIRQGQGSNQPQHF. Written as DNA, the CDR3 is TGTGCCAGTAGTATCCGCCAGGGACAGGGAAGCAATCAGCCCCAGCATTTT.

The rearrangement links TRBV9 to TRBJ2-1; D is unresolved. The CDR3 is 11 residues long. Germline-derived CDR1 and CDR2 are SGDLS and YYNGEE. Trimming took off 0 bases at V and 9 bases at J, with 4 bases between the two ends. As DNA, the CDR3 is TGTGCCAGCAGCGTAGGGGGTGAGCAGTTCTTC. It specifies CASSVGGEQFF.

This clonotype was observed many times. This chain links TRBV29-1 with TRBJ2-5; D gene uncertain. Germline values: CDR1 SQVTM, CDR2 ANQGSEA. The length of the CDR3 is 11 residues. Trimming took off 5 bases at V and 5 bases at J, with 9 bases between the two ends. CDR3 nucleotide sequence: TGCAGCGTTTGGGATTCGGAGACCCAGTACTTC. Translation: CSVWDSETQYF.

This clonotype was seen only a few times. The rearrangement links TRBV24-1 to TRBJ2-1; a possible D gene is TRBD1 (6 bases). Germline V gene sequence: CDR1 KGHDR, CDR2 SFDVKD. Deletions cut 6 bases from V and 4 bases from J, with 12 bases between. The CDR3 has 14 residues. The CDR3 is CATSQGKNYNEQFF. The CDR3 coding sequence is TGTGCCACCAGTCAGGGGAAAAATTACAATGAGCAGTTCTTC.

The V call is TRBV20-1, the J call TRBJ2-7; perhaps D is TRBD1 or TRBD2 (5 bases each). The CDR3 is made up of 12 amino acids. The germline gives CDR1 DFQATT, CDR2 SNEGSKA (reference sequence). Trimming removed 0 bases from V and 5 bases from J, with 8 bases in between. CDR3 bases: TGCAGTGCTAGAGAACAGGAGGACGAGCAGTACTTC. Translation gives CSAREQEDEQYF.

This chain joins TRBV5-8 and TRBJ2-7, with 9 nucleotides matching TRBD2. CDR1 is SGHTS, CDR2 YDEGEE, per germline. The CDR3 contains 14 residues. Trimming cost V 0 bases and J 2 bases; bases outside gene matches: 0. This CDR3 reads CASSLGGRAYEQYF. The CDR3 DNA is TGTGCCAGCAGCTTGGGCGGGAGGGCCTACGAGCAGTACTTC.

This clonotype was counted at least ten times. The rearrangement joins TRBV2 to TRBJ2-2, with unresolved D. Looked up from germline, CDR1 is SNHLY and CDR2 is FYNNEI. Trimming removed 4 bases from V and 6 bases from J, with 9 bases in between. This CDR3 comprises 13 residues. CDR3 DNA sequence: TGTGCCAGCAGTGTGCTTCAAGCCGGGGAGCTGTTTTTT. Its protein product is CASSVLQAGELFF.

The rearrangement uses TRBV9 and TRBJ2-2; D is uncertain. This CDR3 has 13 amino acids. Germline V gives CDR1 SGDLS, CDR2 YYNGEE. V was clipped by 7 bases and J by 0 bases, with 7 bases between them. The CDR3 DNA sequence: TGTGCCAGCGAATACGCGAACACCGGGGAGCTGTTTTTT. The encoded protein is CASEYANTGELFF.